The rows below give T cell receptor beta chains drawn from one sample of a study of blood T cell repertoires in COVID-19. Generated by immunoSEQ multiplex PCR, the TCRdb table keeps only in-frame clones and is missing some. The profile shows 90,000 to 120,000 clones, around four fifths of them singletons. The sequenced material came from peripheral blood. Source of these receptors: a man aged 70-80 years with acute or convalescent COVID-19. The conserved cysteine and the conserved F or W are not part of the CDR3 here. The D gene is left open where the match is weak.

v_call: TRBV10-1; d_call: TRBD1; j_call: TRBJ1-6; cdr3_aa: ASSSSGTGGLSPLH
v_call: TRBV19; d_call: -; j_call: TRBJ1-5; cdr3_aa: ASSIHLSGDQPQH
v_call: TRBV11-2; d_call: -; j_call: TRBJ1-5; cdr3_aa: ASSLEAPQPQH
v_call: TRBV7-9; d_call: TRBD1; j_call: TRBJ1-2; cdr3_aa: ASSFDETGWQGYGYT
v_call: TRBV2; d_call: -; j_call: TRBJ1-5; cdr3_aa: ASGFGAGSNQPQH
v_call: TRBV20-1; d_call: -; j_call: TRBJ1-2; cdr3_aa: SARTANGYT
v_call: TRBV18; d_call: TRBD1; j_call: TRBJ1-3; cdr3_aa: ASASGTGASGNTIY
v_call: TRBV14; d_call: -; j_call: TRBJ1-1; cdr3_aa: ASSNLQGGGVLTEAF
v_call: TRBV27; d_call: -; j_call: TRBJ1-4; cdr3_aa: ASSVHRDEKLF
v_call: TRBV9; d_call: TRBD2; j_call: TRBJ2-3; cdr3_aa: ASSVGGTSLTDTQY
v_call: TRBV10-2; d_call: -; j_call: TRBJ2-7; cdr3_aa: ASSLGVGHIPYEQY
v_call: TRBV10-3; d_call: TRBD2; j_call: TRBJ2-1; cdr3_aa: AISESTSRGDEQF
v_call: TRBV6-2/TRBV6-3; d_call: TRBD1; j_call: TRBJ2-4; cdr3_aa: ASSPAYRGESTKNIQY
v_call: TRBV5-1; d_call: -; j_call: TRBJ1-5; cdr3_aa: ASSLSGFSNQPQH
v_call: TRBV6-2/TRBV6-3; d_call: -; j_call: TRBJ2-5; cdr3_aa: ASSSGIVETQY
v_call: TRBV7-2; d_call: TRBD2; j_call: TRBJ2-3; cdr3_aa: ASSLRGQRGGTDTQY
v_call: TRBV10-3; d_call: TRBD2; j_call: TRBJ2-1; cdr3_aa: AISVSFSGGDNEQF
v_call: TRBV6-6; d_call: TRBD1; j_call: TRBJ2-2; cdr3_aa: ASSPTGGNGELF
v_call: TRBV9; d_call: TRBD1; j_call: TRBJ2-5; cdr3_aa: ASSVEGAGGLETQY
v_call: TRBV7-3; d_call: -; j_call: TRBJ2-1; cdr3_aa: ASSLHAGSNEQF
v_call: TRBV9; d_call: -; j_call: TRBJ2-3; cdr3_aa: ASTMGGFTDTQY
v_call: TRBV30; d_call: TRBD1; j_call: TRBJ1-2; cdr3_aa: AWNIGQAYGYT
v_call: TRBV6-2/TRBV6-3; d_call: -; j_call: TRBJ2-1; cdr3_aa: ASSTGDASSYNEQF
v_call: TRBV7-2; d_call: -; j_call: TRBJ2-1; cdr3_aa: ASSPEQF
v_call: TRBV14; d_call: TRBD1; j_call: TRBJ1-2; cdr3_aa: ASSQGTGINYGYT
v_call: TRBV19; d_call: TRBD1; j_call: TRBJ1-1; cdr3_aa: ASSPGQGYTEAF
v_call: TRBV29-1; d_call: TRBD2; j_call: TRBJ2-1; cdr3_aa: SVRLAGGPEQF
v_call: TRBV6-2/TRBV6-3; d_call: TRBD2; j_call: TRBJ2-3; cdr3_aa: ASSSTSRGGASPTDTQY
v_call: TRBV25-1; d_call: TRBD1; j_call: TRBJ1-1; cdr3_aa: ASRGPGQGTSNTEAF
v_call: TRBV11-2; d_call: TRBD1; j_call: TRBJ1-1; cdr3_aa: ASSLDPGGRNEAF
v_call: TRBV5-4; d_call: TRBD1; j_call: TRBJ2-5; cdr3_aa: ASSSYRGQETQY
v_call: TRBV7-3; d_call: -; j_call: TRBJ1-3; cdr3_aa: ASSSGGGSGNTIY
v_call: TRBV5-1; d_call: TRBD2; j_call: TRBJ2-2; cdr3_aa: ASSYGLAGQTGELF
v_call: TRBV6-5; d_call: TRBD2; j_call: TRBJ2-2; cdr3_aa: ASLWGGVAGELF
v_call: TRBV5-4; d_call: -; j_call: TRBJ2-3; cdr3_aa: ASSLWGVADTQY
v_call: TRBV7-8; d_call: -; j_call: TRBJ1-1; cdr3_aa: ASSLVARDTEAF
v_call: TRBV7-9; d_call: -; j_call: TRBJ2-3; cdr3_aa: ASSPGTQY
v_call: TRBV29-1; d_call: TRBD2; j_call: TRBJ2-3; cdr3_aa: SVEGTSGNTDTQY
v_call: TRBV18; d_call: -; j_call: TRBJ1-1; cdr3_aa: ASSPLAQNTEAF
v_call: TRBV10-1; d_call: TRBD2; j_call: TRBJ2-1; cdr3_aa: ASSGGTSGGAPRF
v_call: TRBV28; d_call: -; j_call: TRBJ1-3; cdr3_aa: ASRESAGNTIY
v_call: TRBV5-1; d_call: -; j_call: TRBJ2-1; cdr3_aa: ASSLAGRDFYNEQF
v_call: TRBV6-5; d_call: TRBD1; j_call: TRBJ1-2; cdr3_aa: ASSRDRGYGYT
v_call: TRBV7-9; d_call: TRBD1; j_call: TRBJ1-4; cdr3_aa: ASSQDEGGKLF
v_call: TRBV5-1; d_call: TRBD1; j_call: TRBJ1-4; cdr3_aa: ASSLQGAGNEKLF
v_call: TRBV4-1; d_call: -; j_call: TRBJ1-2; cdr3_aa: ASSQDGAGVQTSYGYT
v_call: TRBV11-3; d_call: TRBD1; j_call: TRBJ1-1; cdr3_aa: ASSQEQGTDTEAF
v_call: TRBV19; d_call: -; j_call: TRBJ2-2; cdr3_aa: ASSVTPGTGELF
v_call: TRBV4-3; d_call: TRBD1; j_call: TRBJ2-4; cdr3_aa: ASSHRQGVVSKNIQY
v_call: TRBV19; d_call: TRBD1; j_call: TRBJ2-5; cdr3_aa: ASSSRGTGGAETQY